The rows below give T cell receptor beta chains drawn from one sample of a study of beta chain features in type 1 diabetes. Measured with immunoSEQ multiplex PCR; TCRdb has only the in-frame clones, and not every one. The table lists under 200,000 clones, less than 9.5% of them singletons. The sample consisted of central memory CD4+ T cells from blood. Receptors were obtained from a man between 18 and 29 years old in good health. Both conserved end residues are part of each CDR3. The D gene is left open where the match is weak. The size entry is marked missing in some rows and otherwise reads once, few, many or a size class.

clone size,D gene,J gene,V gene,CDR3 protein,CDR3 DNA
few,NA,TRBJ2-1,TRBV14,CASSQTWDSSRFF,TGTGCCAGCAGCCAAACATGGGACTCCTCGCGGTTCTTC
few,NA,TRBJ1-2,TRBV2,CASRVILYTF,TGTGCCAGCAGAGTTATACTATACACCTTC
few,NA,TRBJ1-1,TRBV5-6,CASSVRTEAFF,TGTGCCAGCAGCGTCCGGACAGAAGCTTTCTTT
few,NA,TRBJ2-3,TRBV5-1,CASSTGTDTQYF,TGCGCCAGCAGTACAGGGACAGATACGCAGTATTTT
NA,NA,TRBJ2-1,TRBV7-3,CASSYNREAEQFF,TGTGCCAGCAGCTATAACAGGGAAGCGGAGCAGTTCTTC
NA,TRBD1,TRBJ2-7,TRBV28,CASSNRGQSYEQYF,TGTGCCAGCTCTAACCGGGGACAGTCGTACGAGCAGTACTTC
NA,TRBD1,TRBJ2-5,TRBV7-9,CASSPRQGKGETQYF,TGTGCCAGCAGCCCAAGACAGGGGAAAGGAGAGACCCAGTACTTC
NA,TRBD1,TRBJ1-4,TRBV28,CASRLQGAGEKLFF,TGTGCCAGCAGACTACAGGGGGCCGGTGAAAAACTGTTTTTT
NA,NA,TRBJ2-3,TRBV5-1,CASSEPPDTQYF,TGCGCCAGCAGCGAGCCCCCAGATACGCAGTATTTT
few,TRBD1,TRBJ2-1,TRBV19,CAAGTGVYNEQFF,TGTGCCGCGGGGACAGGGGTGTACAATGAGCAGTTCTTC
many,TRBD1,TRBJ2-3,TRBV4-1,CASSQVVGTGKRDTQYF,TGCGCCAGCAGCCAAGTGGTGGGGACAGGGAAGCGAGATACGCAGTATTTT
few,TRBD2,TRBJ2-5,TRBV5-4,CASSSGEPETQYF,TGTGCCAGCAGCAGCGGGGAGCCAGAGACCCAGTACTTC
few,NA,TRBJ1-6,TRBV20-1,CSAADRVPLHF,TGCAGTGCTGCGGATCGGGTACCCCTCCACTTT
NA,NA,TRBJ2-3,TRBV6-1,CASSELATDTQYF,TGTGCCAGCAGTGAGTTAGCCACAGATACGCAGTATTTT
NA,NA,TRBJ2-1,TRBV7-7,CASSFAERTSYNEQFF,TGTGCTAGCAGCTTCGCGGAGCGGACCTCCTACAATGAGCAGTTCTTC
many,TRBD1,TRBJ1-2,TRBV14,CASSPGTGNYGYTF,TGTGCCAGCAGCCCAGGGACAGGGAACTATGGCTACACCTTC
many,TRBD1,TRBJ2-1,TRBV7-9,CASSLWPGGLNEQFF,TGTGCCAGCAGCTTATGGCCAGGGGGCTTGAATGAGCAGTTCTTC
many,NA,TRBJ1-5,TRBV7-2,CASSLTGSHQPQHF,TGTGCCAGCAGCTTAACAGGTAGCCATCAGCCCCAGCATTTT
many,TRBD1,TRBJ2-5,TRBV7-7,CASSSLDRVETQYF,TGTGCTAGCAGCTCGTTGGACAGGGTAGAGACCCAGTACTTC
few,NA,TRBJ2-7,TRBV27,CASSFRRAGGQQYF,TGTGCCAGCAGTTTTCGGAGGGCAGGGGGTCAGCAGTACTTC
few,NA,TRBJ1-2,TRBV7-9,CASSPAGRDNGYTF,TGTGCCAGCAGCCCAGCCGGCAGGGACAATGGCTACACCTTC
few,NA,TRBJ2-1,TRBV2,CASSIDRNNEQFF,TGTGCCAGCAGTATAGACAGAAACAATGAGCAGTTCTTC
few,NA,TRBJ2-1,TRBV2,CASSVGLAADNEQFF,TGTGCCAGCAGTGTCGGGCTAGCCGCTGACAATGAGCAGTTCTTC
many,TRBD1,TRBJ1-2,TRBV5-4,CASSWDRGADGYTF,TGTGCCAGCAGCTGGGACAGGGGTGCAGATGGCTACACCTTC
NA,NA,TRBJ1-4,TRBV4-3,CASSQDTDGRDEKLFF,TGCGCCAGCAGCCAAGATACGGACGGGAGAGATGAAAAACTGTTTTTT
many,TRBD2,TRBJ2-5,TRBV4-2,CASSQEGGSSETQYF,TGTGCCAGCAGCCAAGAGGGCGGGAGCTCAGAGACCCAGTACTTC
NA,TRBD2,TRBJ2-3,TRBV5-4,CASSLGGALGDTQYF,TGTGCCAGCAGCCTCGGGGGGGCCCTGGGAGATACGCAGTATTTT
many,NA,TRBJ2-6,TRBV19,CASLSRSGANVLTF,TGTGCCAGCCTTTCCAGGTCGGGGGCCAACGTCCTGACTTTC
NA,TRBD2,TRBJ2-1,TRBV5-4,CASSPGTSGYNEQFF,TGTGCCAGCAGCCCCGGGACTAGCGGTTACAATGAGCAGTTCTTC
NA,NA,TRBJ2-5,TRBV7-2,CASSTKETQYF,TGTGCCAGCAGTACTAAAGAGACCCAGTACTTC
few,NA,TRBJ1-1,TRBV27,CASSWGPGVNTEAFF,TGTGCCAGCAGTTGGGGCCCGGGGGTGAACACTGAAGCTTTCTTT
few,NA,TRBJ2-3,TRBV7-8,CASSVSVGGDTDTQYF,TGTGCCAGCAGCGTGTCAGTTGGCGGGGACACAGATACGCAGTATTTT
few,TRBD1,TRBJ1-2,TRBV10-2,CASSETGDGYTF,TGCGCCAGCAGTGAGACAGGGGATGGCTACACCTTC
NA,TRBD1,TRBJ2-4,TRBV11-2,CASSSRPGQGLNQNIQYF,TGTGCCAGCAGCTCCCGACCGGGACAGGGGCTAAACCAGAACATTCAGTACTTC
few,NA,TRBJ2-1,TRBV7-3,CASSLAGQAYNEQFF,TGTGCCAGCAGCTTAGCGGGGCAGGCCTACAATGAGCAGTTCTTC